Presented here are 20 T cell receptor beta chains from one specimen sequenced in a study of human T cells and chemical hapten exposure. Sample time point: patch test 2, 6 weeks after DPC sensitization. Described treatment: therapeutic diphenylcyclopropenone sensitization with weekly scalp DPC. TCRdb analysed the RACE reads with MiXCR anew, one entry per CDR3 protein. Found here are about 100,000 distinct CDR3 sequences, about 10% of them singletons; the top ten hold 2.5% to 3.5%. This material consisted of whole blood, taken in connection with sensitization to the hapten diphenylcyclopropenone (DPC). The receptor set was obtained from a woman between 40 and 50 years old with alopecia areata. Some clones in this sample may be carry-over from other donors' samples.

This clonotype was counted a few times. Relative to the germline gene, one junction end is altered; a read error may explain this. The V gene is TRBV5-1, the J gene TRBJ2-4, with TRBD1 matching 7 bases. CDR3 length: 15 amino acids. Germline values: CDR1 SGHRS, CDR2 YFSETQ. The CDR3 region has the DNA TGCGCCAGCAGCTTACATGACAGGGTCCAAAACTTTCAGTACTTC. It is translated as CASSLHDRVQNFQYF.

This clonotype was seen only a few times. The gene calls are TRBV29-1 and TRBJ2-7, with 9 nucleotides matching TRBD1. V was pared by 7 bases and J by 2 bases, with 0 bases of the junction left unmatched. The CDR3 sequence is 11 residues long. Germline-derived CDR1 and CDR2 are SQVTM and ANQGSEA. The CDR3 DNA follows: TGCAGCGGACAGGGGGCCTACGAGCAGTACTTC. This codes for CSGQGAYEQYF.

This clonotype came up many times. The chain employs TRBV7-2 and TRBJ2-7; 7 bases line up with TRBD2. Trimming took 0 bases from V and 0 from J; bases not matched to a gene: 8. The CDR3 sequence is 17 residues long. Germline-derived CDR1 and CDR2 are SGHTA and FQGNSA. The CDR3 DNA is TGTGCCAGCAGCTTAGCGGGTAGCGGGTACTTCTCCTACGAGCAGTACTTC. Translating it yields CASSLAGSGYFSYEQYF.

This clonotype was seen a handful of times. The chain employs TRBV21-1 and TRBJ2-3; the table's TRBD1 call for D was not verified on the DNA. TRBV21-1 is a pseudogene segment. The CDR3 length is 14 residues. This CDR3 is CASSIPGGTDTQYF. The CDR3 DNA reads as TGTGCCAGCAGCATCCCGGGGGGCACAGATACGCAGTATTTT.

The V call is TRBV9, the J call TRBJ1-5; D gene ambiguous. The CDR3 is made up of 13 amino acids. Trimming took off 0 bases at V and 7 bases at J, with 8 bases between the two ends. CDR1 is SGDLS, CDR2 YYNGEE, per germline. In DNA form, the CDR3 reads TGTGCCAGCAGCGTAGGCGGTGGACAGCCCCAGCATTTT. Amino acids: CASSVGGGQPQHF.

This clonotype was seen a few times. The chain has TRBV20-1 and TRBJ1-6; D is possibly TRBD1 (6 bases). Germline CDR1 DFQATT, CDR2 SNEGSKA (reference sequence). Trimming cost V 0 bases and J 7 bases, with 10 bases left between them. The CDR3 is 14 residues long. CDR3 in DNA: TGCAGTGCTAGAGAGGGGGCCCAGAATTCACCCCTCCACTTT. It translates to CSAREGAQNSPLHF.

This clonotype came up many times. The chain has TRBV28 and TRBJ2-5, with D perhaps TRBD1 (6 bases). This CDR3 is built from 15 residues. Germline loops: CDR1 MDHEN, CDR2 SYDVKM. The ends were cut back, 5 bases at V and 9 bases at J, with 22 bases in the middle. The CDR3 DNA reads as TGTGCCAGCAGTCCGACAGGTGCCCGAAGTTTGGCCCAGTACTTC. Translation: CASSPTGARSLAQYF.

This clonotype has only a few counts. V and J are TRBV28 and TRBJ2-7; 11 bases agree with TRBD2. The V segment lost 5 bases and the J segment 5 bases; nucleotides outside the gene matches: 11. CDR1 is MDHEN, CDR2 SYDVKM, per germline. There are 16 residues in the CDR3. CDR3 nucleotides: TGTGCCAGCAGTCCCTTACTAGCGGGAGTTATCCACGAGCAGTACTTC. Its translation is CASSPLLAGVIHEQYF.

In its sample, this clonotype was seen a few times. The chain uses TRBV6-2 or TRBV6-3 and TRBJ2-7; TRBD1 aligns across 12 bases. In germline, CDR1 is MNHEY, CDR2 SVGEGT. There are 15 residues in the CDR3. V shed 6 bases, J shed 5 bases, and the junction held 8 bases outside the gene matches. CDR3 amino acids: CASRLGQGALDEQYF. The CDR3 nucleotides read TGTGCCAGCAGACTGGGACAGGGGGCACTGGACGAGCAGTACTTC.

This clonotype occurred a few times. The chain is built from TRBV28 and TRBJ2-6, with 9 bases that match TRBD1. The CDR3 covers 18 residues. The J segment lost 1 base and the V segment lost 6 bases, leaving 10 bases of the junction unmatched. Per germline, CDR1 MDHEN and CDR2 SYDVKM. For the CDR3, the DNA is TGTGCCAGCAGGCCCCAACAGGGGGCGAGTTCTGGGGCCAACGTCCTGACTTTC. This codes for CASRPQQGASSGANVLTF.

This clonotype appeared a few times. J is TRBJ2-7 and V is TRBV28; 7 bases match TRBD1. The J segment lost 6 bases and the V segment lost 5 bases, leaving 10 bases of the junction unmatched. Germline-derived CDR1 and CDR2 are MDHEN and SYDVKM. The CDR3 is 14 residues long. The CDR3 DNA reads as TGTGCCAGCAGTCTAGACAGGGTTCGAGGCGAGCAGTACTTC. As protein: CASSLDRVRGEQYF.

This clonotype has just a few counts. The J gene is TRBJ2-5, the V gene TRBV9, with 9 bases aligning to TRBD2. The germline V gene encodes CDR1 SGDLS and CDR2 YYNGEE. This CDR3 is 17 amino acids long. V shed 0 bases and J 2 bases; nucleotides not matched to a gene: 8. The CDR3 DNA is TGTGCCAGCAGCGTAGACCCGGCGGGGGGGCTTCAAGAGACCCAGTACTTC. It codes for CASSVDPAGGLQETQYF.

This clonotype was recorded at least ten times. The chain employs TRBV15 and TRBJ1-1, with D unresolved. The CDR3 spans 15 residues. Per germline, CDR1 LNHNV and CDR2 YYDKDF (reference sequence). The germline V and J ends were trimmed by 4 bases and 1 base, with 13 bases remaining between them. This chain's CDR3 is CATSTPRTGNTEAFF. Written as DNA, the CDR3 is TGTGCCACCAGCACACCTCGGACGGGGAACACTGAAGCTTTCTTT.

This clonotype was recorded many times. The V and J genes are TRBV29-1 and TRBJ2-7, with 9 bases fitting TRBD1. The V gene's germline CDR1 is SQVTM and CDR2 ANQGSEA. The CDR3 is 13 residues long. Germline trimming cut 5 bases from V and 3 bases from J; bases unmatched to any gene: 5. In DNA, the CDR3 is TGCAGCGTTCCTGGGACAGGGATCTACGAGCAGTACTTC. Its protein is CSVPGTGIYEQYF.

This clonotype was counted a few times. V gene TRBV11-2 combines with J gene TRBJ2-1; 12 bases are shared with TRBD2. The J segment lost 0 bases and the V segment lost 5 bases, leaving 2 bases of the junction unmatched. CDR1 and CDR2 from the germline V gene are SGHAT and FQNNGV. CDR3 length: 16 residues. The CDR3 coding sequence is TGTGCCAGCAGCCCGACTAGCGGGGGCTCCTACAATGAGCAGTTCTTC. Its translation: CASSPTSGGSYNEQFF.

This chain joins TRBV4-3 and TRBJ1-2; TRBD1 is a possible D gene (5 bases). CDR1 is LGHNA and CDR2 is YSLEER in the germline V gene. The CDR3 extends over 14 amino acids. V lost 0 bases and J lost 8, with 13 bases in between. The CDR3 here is CASSQEPRGEGYTF. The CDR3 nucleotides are TGCGCCAGCAGCCAAGAGCCGAGAGGGGAAGGCTACACCTTC.

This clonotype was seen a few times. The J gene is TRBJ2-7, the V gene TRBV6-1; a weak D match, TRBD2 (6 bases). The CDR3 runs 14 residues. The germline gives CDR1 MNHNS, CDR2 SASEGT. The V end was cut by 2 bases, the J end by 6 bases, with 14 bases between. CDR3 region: CASSELGGGGEQYF. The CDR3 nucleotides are TGTGCCAGCAGTGAACTTGGTGGGGGAGGCGAGCAGTACTTC.

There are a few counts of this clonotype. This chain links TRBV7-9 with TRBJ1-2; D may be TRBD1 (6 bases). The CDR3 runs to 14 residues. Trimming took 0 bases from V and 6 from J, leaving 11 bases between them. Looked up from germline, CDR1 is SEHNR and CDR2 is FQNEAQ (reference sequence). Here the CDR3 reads CASSLAGGADGYTF. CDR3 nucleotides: TGTGCCAGCAGCTTAGCGGGGGGCGCAGATGGCTACACCTTC.

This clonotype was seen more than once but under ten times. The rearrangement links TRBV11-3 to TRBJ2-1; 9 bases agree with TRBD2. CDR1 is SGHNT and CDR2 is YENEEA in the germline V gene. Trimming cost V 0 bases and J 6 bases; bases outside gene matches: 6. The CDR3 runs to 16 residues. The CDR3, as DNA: TGTGCCAGCAGCTTAGATGGGCGGGGGGGCAGCAATGAGCAGTTCTTC. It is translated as CASSLDGRGGSNEQFF.

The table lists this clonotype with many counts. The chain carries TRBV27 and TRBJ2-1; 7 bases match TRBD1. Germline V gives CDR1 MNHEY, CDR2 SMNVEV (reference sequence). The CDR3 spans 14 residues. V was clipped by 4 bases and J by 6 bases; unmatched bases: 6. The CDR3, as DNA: TGTGCCAGCAGTTCAGGGGGAAGTGGCAATGAGCAGTTCTTC. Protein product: CASSSGGSGNEQFF.